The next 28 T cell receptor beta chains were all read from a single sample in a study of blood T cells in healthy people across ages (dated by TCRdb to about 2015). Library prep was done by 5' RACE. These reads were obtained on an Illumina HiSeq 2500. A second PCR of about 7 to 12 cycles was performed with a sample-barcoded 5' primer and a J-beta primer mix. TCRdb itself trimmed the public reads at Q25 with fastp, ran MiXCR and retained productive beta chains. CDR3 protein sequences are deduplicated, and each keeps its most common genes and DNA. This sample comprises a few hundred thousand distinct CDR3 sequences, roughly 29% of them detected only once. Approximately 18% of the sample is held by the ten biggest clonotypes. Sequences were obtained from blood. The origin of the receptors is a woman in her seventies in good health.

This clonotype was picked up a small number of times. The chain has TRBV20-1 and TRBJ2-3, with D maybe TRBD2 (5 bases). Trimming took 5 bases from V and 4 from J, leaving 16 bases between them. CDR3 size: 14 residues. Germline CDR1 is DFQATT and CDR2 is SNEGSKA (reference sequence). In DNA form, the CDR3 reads TGCAGTGCTCAGTGGACTTTAAAGCCAGATACGCAGTATTTT. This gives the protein CSAQWTLKPDTQYF.

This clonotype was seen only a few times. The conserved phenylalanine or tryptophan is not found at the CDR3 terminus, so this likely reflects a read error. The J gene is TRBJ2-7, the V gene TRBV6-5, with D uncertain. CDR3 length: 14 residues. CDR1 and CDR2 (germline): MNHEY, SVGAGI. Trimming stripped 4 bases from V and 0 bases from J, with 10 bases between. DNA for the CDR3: TGTGCCAGCAGTTCCATTGACATCTCCTACGAGCAGTACCTC. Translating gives CASSSIDISYEQYL.

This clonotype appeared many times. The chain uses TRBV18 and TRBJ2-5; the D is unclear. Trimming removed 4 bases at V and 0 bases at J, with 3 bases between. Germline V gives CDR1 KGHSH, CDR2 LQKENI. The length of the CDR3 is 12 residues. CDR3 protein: CASSQYQETQYF. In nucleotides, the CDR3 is TGTGCCAGCTCACAGTACCAAGAGACCCAGTACTTC.

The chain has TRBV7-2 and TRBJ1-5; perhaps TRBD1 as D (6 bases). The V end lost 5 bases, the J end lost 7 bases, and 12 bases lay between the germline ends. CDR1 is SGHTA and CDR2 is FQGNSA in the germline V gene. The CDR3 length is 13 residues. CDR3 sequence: CASSQNRDQPQHF. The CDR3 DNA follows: TGTGCCAGCAGCCAAAACAGGGACCAGCCCCAGCATTTT.

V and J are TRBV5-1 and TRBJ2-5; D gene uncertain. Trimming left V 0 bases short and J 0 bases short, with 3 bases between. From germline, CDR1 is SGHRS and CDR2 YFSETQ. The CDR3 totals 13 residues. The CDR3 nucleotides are TGCGCCAGCAGCTTGGCCCACCAAGAGACCCAGTACTTC. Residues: CASSLAHQETQYF.

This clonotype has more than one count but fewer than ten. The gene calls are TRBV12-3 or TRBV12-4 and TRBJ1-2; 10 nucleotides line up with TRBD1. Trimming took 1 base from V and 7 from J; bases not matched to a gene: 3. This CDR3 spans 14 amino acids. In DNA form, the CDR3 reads TGTGCCAGCAGTTTAGGGGACAGGGGACGTGGCTACACCTTC. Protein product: CASSLGDRGRGYTF.

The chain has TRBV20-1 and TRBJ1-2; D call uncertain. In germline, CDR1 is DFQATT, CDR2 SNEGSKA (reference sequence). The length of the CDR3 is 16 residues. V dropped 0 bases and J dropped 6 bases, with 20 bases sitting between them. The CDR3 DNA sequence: TGCAGTGCTAGAGACAGTTCGCGTGCCATGGCCAATGGCTACACCTTC. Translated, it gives CSARDSSRAMANGYTF.

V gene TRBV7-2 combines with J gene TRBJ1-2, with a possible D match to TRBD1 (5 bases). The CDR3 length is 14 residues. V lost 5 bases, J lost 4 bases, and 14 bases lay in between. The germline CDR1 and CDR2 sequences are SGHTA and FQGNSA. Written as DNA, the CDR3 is TGTGCCAGCAGCAATGGAAGGGGAGTCTATGGCTACACCTTC. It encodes CASSNGRGVYGYTF.

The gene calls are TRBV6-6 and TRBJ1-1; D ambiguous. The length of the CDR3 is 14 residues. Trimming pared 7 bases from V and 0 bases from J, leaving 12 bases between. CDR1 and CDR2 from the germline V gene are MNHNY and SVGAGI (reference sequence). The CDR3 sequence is CASTDPEMNTEAFF. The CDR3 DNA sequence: TGTGCCAGCACCGATCCAGAGATGAACACTGAAGCTTTCTTT.

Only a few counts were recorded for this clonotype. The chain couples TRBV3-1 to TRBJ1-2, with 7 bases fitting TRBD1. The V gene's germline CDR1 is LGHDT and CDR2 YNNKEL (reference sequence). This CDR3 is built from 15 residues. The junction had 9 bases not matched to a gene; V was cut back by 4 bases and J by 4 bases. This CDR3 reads CASSPSLRDSYGYTF. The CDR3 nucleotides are TGTGCCAGCAGCCCTAGTCTAAGGGACAGCTATGGCTACACCTTC.

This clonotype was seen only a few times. The CDR3 spells CASRGQSQPQHF. DNA of the CDR3: TGTGCCAGCAGGGGACAATCACAGCCCCAGCATTTT. V is TRBV12-3 or TRBV12-4 and J is TRBJ1-5; D perhaps matches TRBD1 (6 bases). Trimming shortened V by 6 bases and J by 7 bases, and 10 bases separated the two germline ends. The CDR3 has 12 residues.

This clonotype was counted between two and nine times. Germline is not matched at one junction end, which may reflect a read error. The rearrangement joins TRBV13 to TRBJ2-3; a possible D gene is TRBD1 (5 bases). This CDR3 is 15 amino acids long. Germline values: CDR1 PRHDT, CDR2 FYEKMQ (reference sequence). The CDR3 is CASGLGAGAGDTQYF. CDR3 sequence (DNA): TGTGCCAGCGGCTTAGGAGCTGGCGCAGGGGATACGCAGTATTTT.

The CDR3 protein is CSAFDSGANVLTF. CDR3 nucleotide sequence: TGCAGTGCATTTGACTCTGGGGCCAACGTCCTGACTTTC. The chain uses TRBV20-1 and TRBJ2-6; D is undetermined. Germline V gives CDR1 DFQATT, CDR2 SNEGSKA (reference sequence). This CDR3 is built from 13 residues. The V and J ends lost 6 bases and 0 bases respectively, with 6 bases between them.

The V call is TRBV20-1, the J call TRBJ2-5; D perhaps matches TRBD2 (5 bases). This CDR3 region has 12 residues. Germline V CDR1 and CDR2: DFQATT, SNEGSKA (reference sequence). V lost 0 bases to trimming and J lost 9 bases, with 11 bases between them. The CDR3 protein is CSARDWTEAQYF. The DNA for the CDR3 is TGCAGTGCTAGAGATTGGACGGAGGCCCAGTACTTC.

This CDR3 is CASNRVSTGYGYTF. DNA of the CDR3: TGTGCCAGCAACCGAGTGTCCACAGGGTATGGCTACACCTTC. This chain joins TRBV28 and TRBJ1-2, with D tentatively TRBD1 (6 bases). Trimming left V 7 bases short and J 5 bases short, with 17 bases between. CDR3 size: 14 residues. Germline-derived CDR1 and CDR2 are MDHEN and SYDVKM.

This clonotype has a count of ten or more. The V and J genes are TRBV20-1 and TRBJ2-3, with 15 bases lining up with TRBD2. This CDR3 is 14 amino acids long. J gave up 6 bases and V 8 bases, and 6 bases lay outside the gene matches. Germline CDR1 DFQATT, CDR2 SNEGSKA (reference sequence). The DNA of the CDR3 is TGCAGTCCTACGGGACTAGCGGGGGGTGATACGCAGTATTTT. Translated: CSPTGLAGGDTQYF.

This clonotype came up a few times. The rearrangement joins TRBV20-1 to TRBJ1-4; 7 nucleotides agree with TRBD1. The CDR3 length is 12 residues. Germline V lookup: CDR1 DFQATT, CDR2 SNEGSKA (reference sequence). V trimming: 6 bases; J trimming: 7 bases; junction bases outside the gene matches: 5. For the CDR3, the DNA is TGCAGTGCCCAGACAGGGCCTGAAAAACTGTTTTTT. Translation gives CSAQTGPEKLFF.

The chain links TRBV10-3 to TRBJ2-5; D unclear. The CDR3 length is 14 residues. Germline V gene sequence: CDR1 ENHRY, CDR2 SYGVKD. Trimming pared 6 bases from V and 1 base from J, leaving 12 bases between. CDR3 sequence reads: CAISFPGPQETQYF. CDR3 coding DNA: TGTGCCATCAGCTTCCCGGGCCCCCAAGAGACCCAGTACTTC.

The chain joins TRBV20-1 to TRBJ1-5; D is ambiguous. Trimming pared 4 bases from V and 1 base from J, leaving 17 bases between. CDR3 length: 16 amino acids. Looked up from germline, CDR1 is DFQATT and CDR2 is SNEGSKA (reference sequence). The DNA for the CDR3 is TGCAGTGCTACCGAATTTATCCTAGGAAGCAATCAGCCCCAGCATTTT. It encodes CSATEFILGSNQPQHF.

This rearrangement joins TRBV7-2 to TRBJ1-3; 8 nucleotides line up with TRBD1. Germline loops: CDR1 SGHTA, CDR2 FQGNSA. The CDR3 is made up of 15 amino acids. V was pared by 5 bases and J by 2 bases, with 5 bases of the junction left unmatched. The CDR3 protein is CASSRRTGTGNTIYF. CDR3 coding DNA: TGTGCCAGCAGCCGGCGGACAGGGACTGGAAACACCATATATTTT.

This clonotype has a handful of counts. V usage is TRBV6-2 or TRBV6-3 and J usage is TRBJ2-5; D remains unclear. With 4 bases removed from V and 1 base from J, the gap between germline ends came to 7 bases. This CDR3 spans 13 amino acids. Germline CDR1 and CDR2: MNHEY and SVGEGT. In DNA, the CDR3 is TGTGCCAGCAGTTCCCCCGCCCAAGAGACCCAGTACTTC. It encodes CASSSPAQETQYF.

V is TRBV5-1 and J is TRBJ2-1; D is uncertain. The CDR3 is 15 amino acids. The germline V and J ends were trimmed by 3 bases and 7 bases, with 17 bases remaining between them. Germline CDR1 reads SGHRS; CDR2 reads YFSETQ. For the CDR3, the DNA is TGCGCCAGCAGCTCACGGACCTCAAGGTTAAATGAGCAGTTCTTC. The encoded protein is CASSSRTSRLNEQFF.

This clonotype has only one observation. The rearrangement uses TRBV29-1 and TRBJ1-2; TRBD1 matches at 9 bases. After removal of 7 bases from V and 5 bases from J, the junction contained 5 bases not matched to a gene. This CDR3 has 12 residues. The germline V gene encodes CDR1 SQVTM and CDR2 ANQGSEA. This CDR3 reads CSDWDRAYGYTF. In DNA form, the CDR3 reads TGCAGCGACTGGGACAGGGCTTATGGCTACACCTTC.

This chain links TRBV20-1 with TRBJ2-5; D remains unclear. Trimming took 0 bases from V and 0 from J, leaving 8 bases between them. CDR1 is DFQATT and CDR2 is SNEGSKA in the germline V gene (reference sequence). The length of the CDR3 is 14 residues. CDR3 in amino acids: CSARDLEHQETQYF. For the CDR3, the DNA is TGCAGTGCTAGAGATCTGGAACACCAAGAGACCCAGTACTTC.

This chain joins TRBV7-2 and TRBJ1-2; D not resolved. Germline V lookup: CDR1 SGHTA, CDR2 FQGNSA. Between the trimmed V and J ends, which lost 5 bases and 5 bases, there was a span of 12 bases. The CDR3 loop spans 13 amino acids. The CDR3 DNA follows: TGTGCCAGCAGCCCATCCAAACGGTATGGCTACACCTTC. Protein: CASSPSKRYGYTF.

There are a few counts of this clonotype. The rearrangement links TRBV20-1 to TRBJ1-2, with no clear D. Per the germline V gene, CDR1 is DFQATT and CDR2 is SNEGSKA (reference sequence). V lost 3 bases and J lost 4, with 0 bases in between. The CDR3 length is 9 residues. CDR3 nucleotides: TGCAGTGCTAGCTATGGCTACACCTTC. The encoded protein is CSASYGYTF.

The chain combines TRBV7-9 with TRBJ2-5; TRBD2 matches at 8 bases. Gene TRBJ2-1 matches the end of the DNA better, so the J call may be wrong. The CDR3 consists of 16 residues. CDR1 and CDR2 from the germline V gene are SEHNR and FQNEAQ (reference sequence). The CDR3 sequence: CASSFTSSGSATEQFF. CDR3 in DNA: TGTGCCAGCAGCTTTACTTCTAGCGGGTCGGCAACTGAGCAGTTCTTC.

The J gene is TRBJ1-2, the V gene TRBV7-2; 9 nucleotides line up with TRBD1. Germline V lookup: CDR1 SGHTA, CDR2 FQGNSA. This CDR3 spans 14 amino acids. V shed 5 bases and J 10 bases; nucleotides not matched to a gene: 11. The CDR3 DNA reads TGTGCCAGCAGCGTATCCCGGGACAGGGTGGACTACACCTTC. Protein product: CASSVSRDRVDYTF. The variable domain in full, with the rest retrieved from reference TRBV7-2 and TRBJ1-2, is GAGVSQSPSNKVTEKGKDVELRCDPISGHTALYWYRQSLGQGLEFLIYFQGNSAPDKSGLPSDRFSAERTGGSVSTLTIQRTQQEDSAVYLCASSVSRDRVDYTFGSGTRLTVV.